The clone carrying this TCR beta chain showed up just a few times. The entry originates in a study of CD8+ T cells in alopecia areata. Whole-study context: The drug, oral tofacitinib, was given to treated patients at 5 to 10 mg twice daily.

Isolated RNA was reverse transcribed into cDNA used as the sequencing template. Only in-frame clones appear in the TCRdb table, and some are missing; sequencing was by immunoSEQ multiplex PCR. Among approximately 150,000 clones listed, roughly 46% were seen once. The germline CDR1 and CDR2 sequences are SQVTM and ANQGSEA. The CDR3 is 12 amino acids. V lost 6 bases, J lost 9 bases, and 6 bases stayed unmatched. Peripheral blood samples and lesional scalp punch biopsies were obtained from alopecia areata patients. The starting material was CD4+ T cells sorted from blood, obtained at week 0. The chain joins TRBV29-1 to TRBJ2-1; 9 bases align to TRBD2. This sequence was found in a human donor with alopecia areata. The CDR3 bases are TGCAGCGTGGCGACTAGCGGCCCTGAGCAGTTCTTC. Its protein product is CSVATSGPEQFF.